This T cell receptor beta chain appears in the sequencing data of a study of T cell responses to AZD1222 COVID-19 vaccine. For this clone: Its antigen remains unidentified.

The germline V gene encodes CDR1 SGHVS and CDR2 FQNEAQ. The CDR3 extends over 13 amino acids. The V end was cut by 3 bases, the J end by 0 bases, with 3 bases between. Study-level points and caveats: An increase in Spike-specific TCR breadth and depth was observed after two AZD1222 doses. Only 5 or 6 people who got AZD1222 tested seropositive at baseline. Clonal diversity was possibly underestimated, and white British individuals and females predominated among donors.

Only in-frame clones appear in the TCRdb table, and some are missing; sequencing was by immunoSEQ multiplex PCR. The sample records about 120,000 clones, about 85% being singletons. The TCR comes from an adult in good health. The sequenced sample was peripheral blood, obtained on day 0 of AZD1222 vaccination. The gene calls are TRBV7-8 and TRBJ1-3; D gene ambiguous. CDR3 amino acids: CASSFNSGNTIYF. The DNA for the CDR3 is TGTGCCAGCAGCTTTAACTCTGGAAACACCATATATTTT. The whole variable domain, remainder taken from reference TRBV7-8 and TRBJ1-3, is GAGVSQSPRYKVAKRGQDVALRCDPISGHVSLFWYQQALGQGPEFLTYFQNEAQLDKSGLPSDRFFAERPEGSVSTLKIQRTQQEDSAVYLCASSFNSGNTIYFGEGSWLTVV.